This T cell receptor (beta chain) was profiled in a study of blood T cell repertoires in COVID-19. Turning to the study itself: From the United States, Italy and Spain came samples of acute and convalescent COVID-19. PBMCs, B-cell-depleted T cells, or T cells were the source of the cDNA or gDNA that made up the material.

How the authors handled the data: Reference gene primers were amplified, and this amplification served to estimate nucleated cell counts. Repertoires were generated with immunoSEQ multiplex PCR, while TCRdb's copy carries only in-frame clones and drops some. The V and J calls and the clone size are those of that table, but D and trimming were determined from the DNA. Of about 150,000 clones in the sample, roughly 84% are singletons; the top ten hold 9.5% to 13%. Patients at the Seattle site were enrolled during active infection and followed longitudinally. The CDR3 loop spans 17 amino acids. Deletions cut 2 bases from V and 0 bases from J, with 17 bases between. The germline gives CDR1 SGHDT, CDR2 YYEEEE.

Source material: peripheral blood. The sequence was obtained from a woman between 55 and 75 years old with COVID-19, enrolled during active disease. V usage is TRBV5-6 and J usage is TRBJ1-1, with D hard to call. CDR3 region: CASSFRSGNIMNTEAFF. CDR3 coding DNA: TGTGCCAGCAGCTTCAGGAGCGGGAACATCATGAACACTGAAGCTTTCTTT.